This T cell receptor (beta chain) came from a study of radiotherapy plus CTLA-4 blockade in lung cancer. As concerns this clone: Its antigen is unknown.

Overall study results and limits: Blood saw expansion of tumor-derived TCR clones after radiotherapy plus ipilimumab.

The CDR3 has 15 amino acids. CDR1 and CDR2 from the germline V gene are SGHRS and YFSETQ. Trimming took off 4 bases at V and 3 bases at J, with 15 bases between the two ends. Assay used: immunoSEQ multiplex PCR; TCRdb lists only in-frame clones, some missing. The table shows 51,000 or so clones, with roughly 76% occurring only once. This chain joins TRBV5-1 and TRBJ2-3; D gene unclear. This clonotype was obtained from a human donor with non-small cell lung cancer who had stable disease on radiotherapy plus ipilimumab. The material was peripheral blood, obtained from a patient treated with radiotherapy plus ipilimumab. CDR3 loop: CASSPDPRWTDTQYF. CDR3 nucleotide sequence: TGCGCCAGCAGCCCGGACCCCCGATGGACAGATACGCAGTATTTT.